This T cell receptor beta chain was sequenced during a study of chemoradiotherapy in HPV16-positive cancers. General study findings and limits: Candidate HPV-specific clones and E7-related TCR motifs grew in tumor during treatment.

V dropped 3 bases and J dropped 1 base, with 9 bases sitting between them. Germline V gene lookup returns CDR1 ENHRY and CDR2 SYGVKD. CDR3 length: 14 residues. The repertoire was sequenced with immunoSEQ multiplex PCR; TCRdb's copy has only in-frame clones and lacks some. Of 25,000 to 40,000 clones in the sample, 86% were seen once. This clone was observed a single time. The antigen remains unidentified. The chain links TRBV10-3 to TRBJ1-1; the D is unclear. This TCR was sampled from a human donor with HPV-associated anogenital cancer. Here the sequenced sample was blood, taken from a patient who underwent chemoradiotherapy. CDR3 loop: CAISDSGKNTEAFF. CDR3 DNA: TGTGCCATCAGTGACAGCGGAAAGAACACTGAAGCTTTCTTT.